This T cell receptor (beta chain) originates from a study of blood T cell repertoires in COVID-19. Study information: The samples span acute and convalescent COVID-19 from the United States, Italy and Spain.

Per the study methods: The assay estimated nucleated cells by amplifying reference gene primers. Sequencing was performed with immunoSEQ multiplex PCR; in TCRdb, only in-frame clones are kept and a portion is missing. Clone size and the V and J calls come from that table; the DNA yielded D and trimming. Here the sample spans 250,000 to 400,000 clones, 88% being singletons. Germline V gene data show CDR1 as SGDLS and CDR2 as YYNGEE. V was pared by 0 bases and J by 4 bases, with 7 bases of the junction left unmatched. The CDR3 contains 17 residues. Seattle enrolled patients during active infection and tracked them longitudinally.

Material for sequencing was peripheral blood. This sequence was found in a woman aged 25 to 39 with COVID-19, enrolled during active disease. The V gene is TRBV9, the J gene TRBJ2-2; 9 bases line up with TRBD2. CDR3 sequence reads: CASSVAPGLAVTGELFF. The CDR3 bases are TGTGCCAGCAGCGTAGCCCCGGGACTAGCTGTCACCGGGGAGCTGTTTTTT.